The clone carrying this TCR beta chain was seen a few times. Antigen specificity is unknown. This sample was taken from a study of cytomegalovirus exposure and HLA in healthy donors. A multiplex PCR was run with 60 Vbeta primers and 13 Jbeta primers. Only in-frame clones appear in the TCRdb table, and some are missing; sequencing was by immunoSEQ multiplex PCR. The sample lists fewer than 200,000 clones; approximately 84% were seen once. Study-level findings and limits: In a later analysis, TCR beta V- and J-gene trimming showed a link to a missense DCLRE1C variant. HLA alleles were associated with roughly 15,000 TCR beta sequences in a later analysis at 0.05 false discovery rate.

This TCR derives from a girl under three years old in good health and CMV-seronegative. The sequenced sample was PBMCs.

CDR3 region: CASSLVSGRGGYQETQYF. The CDR3 DNA reads TGTGCCAGCAGCTTGGTGTCTGGTCGCGGGGGATACCAAGAGACCCAGTACTTC. The chain links TRBV5-4 to TRBJ2-5, with TRBD2 identical over 7 bases. Trimming at V came to 0 bases and at J to 0 bases, leaving 11 bases not matched to a gene. Germline CDR1 and CDR2: SGHNT and YYREEE (reference sequence). This CDR3 comprises 18 residues. Full variable domain (outside the CDR3, taken from reference TRBV5-4 and TRBJ2-5): ETGVTQSPTHLIKTRGQQVTLRCSSQSGHNTVSWYQQALGQGPQFIFQYYREEENGRGNFPPRFSGLQFPNYSSELNVNALELDDSALYLCASSLVSGRGGYQETQYFGPGTRLLVL.